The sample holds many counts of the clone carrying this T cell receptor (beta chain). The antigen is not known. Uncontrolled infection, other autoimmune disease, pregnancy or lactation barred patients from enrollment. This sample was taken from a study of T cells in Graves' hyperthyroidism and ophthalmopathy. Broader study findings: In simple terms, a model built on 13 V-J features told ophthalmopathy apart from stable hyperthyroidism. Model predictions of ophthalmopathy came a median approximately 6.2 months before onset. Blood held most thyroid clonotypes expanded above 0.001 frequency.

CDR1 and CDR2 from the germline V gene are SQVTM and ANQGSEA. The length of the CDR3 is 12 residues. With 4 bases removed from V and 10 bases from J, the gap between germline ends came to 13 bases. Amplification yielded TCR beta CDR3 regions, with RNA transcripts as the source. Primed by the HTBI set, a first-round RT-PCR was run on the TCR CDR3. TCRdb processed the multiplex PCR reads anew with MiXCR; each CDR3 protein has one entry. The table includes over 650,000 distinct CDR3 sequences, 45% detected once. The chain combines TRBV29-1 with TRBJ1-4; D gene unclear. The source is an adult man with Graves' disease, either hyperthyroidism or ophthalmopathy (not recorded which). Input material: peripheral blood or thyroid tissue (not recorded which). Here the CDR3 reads CSVALLIGKLFF. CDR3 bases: TGCAGCGTTGCTCTCCTCATTGGAAAACTGTTTTTT.